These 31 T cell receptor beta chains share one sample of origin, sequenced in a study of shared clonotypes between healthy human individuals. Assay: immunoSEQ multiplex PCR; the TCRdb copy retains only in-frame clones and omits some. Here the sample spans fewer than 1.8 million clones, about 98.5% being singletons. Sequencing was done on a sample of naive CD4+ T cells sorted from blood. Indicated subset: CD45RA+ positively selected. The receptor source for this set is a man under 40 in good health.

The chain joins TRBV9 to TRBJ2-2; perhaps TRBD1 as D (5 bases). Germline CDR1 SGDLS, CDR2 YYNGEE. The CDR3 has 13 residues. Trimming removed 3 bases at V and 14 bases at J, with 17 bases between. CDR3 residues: CASSAPDTLLLFF. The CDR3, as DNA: TGTGCCAGCAGCGCCCCGGACACGTTATTACTGTTTTTT.

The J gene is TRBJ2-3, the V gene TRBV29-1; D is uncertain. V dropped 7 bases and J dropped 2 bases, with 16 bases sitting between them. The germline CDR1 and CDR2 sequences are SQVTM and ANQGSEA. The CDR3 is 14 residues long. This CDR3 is CSAGSFTFTDTQYF. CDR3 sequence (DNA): TGCAGCGCCGGAAGCTTTACTTTCACAGATACGCAGTATTTT.

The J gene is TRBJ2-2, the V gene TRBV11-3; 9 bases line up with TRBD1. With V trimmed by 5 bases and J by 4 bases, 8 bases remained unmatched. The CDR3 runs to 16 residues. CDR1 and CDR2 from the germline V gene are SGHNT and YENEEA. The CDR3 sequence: CASSPSRTGVTGELFF. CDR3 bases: TGTGCCAGCAGCCCCTCCCGGACAGGGGTCACCGGGGAGCTGTTTTTT.

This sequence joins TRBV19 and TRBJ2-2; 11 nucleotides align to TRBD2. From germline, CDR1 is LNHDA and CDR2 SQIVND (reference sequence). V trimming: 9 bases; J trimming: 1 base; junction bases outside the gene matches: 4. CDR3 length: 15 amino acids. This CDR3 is CASRTSGGNTGELFF. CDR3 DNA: TGTGCCAGCCGAACTAGCGGGGGGAACACCGGGGAGCTGTTTTTT. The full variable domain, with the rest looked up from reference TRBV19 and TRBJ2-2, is DGGITQSPKYLFRKEGQNVTLSCEQNLNHDAMYWYRQDPGQGLRLIYYSQIVNDFQKGDIAEGYSVSREKKESFPLTVTSAQKNPTAFYLCASRTSGGNTGELFFGEGSRLTVL.

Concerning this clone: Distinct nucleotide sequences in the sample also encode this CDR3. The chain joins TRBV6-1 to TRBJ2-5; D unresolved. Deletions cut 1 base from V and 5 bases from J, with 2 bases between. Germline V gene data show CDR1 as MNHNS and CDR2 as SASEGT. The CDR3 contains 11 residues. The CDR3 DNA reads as TGTGCCAGCAGTGAAGGGGAGACCCAGTACTTC. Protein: CASSEGETQYF.

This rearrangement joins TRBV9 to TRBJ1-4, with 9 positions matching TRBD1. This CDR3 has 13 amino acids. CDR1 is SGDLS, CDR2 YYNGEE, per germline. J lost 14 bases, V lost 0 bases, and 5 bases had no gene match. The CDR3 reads CASSVAGTGFLFF. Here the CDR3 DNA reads TGTGCCAGCAGCGTAGCTGGGACAGGGTTCCTGTTTTTT.

This CDR3 is CASSQSLTGWGETQYF. CDR3 coding DNA: TGCGCCAGCAGTCAATCGTTAACAGGTTGGGGCGAGACCCAGTACTTC. The chain couples TRBV23-1 to TRBJ2-5; possible D gene TRBD1, 5 bases. TRBV23-1 is sorted into the ORF group, with uncertain function. Trimming removed 0 bases from V and 5 bases from J, with 16 bases in between. CDR3 size: 16 residues.

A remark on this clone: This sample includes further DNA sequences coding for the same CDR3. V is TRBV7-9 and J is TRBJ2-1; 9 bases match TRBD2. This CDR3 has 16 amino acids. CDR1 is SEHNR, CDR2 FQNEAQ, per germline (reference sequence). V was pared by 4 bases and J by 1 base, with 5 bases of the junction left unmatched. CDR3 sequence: CASSSPSGISYNEQFF. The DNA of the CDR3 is TGTGCCAGCAGCTCCCCTAGCGGGATATCCTACAATGAGCAGTTCTTC. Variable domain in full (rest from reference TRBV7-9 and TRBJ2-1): DTGVSQNPRHKITKRGQNVTFRCDPISEHNRLYWYRQTLGQGPEFLTYFQNEAQLEKSRLLSDRFSAERPKGSFSTLEIQRTEQGDSAMYLCASSSPSGISYNEQFFGPGTRLTVL.

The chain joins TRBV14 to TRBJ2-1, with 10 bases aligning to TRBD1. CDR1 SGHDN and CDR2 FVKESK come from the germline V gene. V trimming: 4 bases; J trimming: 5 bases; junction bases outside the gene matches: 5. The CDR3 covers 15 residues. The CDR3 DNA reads TGTGCCAGCAGCCGGGACAGGGGAAGCCACAATGAGCAGTTCTTC. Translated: CASSRDRGSHNEQFF.

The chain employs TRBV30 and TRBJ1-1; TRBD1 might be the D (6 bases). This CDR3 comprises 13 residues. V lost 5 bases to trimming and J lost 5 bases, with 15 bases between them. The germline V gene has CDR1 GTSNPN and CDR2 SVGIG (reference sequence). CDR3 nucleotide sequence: TGTGCCTGGGCGAACAGGGTTGGGACTGAAGCTTTCTTT. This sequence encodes CAWANRVGTEAFF.

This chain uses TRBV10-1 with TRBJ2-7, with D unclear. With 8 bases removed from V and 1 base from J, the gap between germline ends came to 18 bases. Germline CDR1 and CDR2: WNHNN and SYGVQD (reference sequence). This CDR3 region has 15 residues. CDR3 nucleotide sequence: TGCGCCAGCGGGCCCGTCCTGAGAAGGTCCTACGAGCAGTACTTC. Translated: CASGPVLRRSYEQYF.

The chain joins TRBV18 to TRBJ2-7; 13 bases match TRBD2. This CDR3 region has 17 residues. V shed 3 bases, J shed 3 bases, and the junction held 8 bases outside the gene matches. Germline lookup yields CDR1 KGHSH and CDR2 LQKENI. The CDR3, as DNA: TGTGCCAGCTCACCGGTCGGGACTAGCGGGACGGTCTACGAGCAGTACTTC. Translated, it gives CASSPVGTSGTVYEQYF.

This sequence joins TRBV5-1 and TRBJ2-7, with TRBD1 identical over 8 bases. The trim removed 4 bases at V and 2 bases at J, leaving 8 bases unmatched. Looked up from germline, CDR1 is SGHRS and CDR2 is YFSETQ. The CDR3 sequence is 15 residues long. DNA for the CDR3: TGCGCCAGCAGCCCAAGCGCGGGACAGGCCTACGAGCAGTACTTC. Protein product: CASSPSAGQAYEQYF. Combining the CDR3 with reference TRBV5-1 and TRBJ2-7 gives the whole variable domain KAGVTQTPRYLIKTRGQQVTLSCSPISGHRSVSWYQQTPGQGLQFLFEYFSETQRNKGNFPGRFSGRQFSNSRSEMNVSTLELGDSALYLCASSPSAGQAYEQYFGPGTRLTVT.

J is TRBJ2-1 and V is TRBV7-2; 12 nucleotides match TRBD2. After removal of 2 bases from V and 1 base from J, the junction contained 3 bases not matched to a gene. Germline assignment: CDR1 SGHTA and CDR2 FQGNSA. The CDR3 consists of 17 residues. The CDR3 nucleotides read TGTGCCAGCAGCTTAATGACTAGCGGGAGTTCCTACAATGAGCAGTTCTTC. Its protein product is CASSLMTSGSSYNEQFF.

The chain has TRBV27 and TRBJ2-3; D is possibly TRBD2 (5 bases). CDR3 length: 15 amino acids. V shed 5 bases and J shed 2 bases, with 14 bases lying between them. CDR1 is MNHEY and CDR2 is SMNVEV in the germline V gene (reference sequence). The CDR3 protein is CASSHDYPFTDTQYF. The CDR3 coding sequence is TGTGCCAGCAGTCATGACTACCCTTTCACAGATACGCAGTATTTT.

Written as DNA, the CDR3 is TGTGCCAGCAGCTTGCTTCCTAGCTTTCCCACAGATACGCAGTATTTT. Residues: CASSLLPSFPTDTQYF. V gene TRBV5-5 combines with J gene TRBJ2-3, with a tentative D call TRBD2 (5 bases). There are 16 residues in the CDR3. CDR1 is SGHKS, CDR2 YYEKEE, per germline (reference sequence). Trimming removed 1 base at V and 2 bases at J, with 14 bases between.

The CDR3 DNA sequence: TGCGCCAGCAGCCTGATAGCGGGAGTGGGGGAGACCCAGTACTTC. It yields the protein CASSLIAGVGETQYF. The chain links TRBV4-1 to TRBJ2-5, with TRBD2 matching over 9 bases. The germline gives CDR1 MGHRA, CDR2 YSYEKL. The V segment lost 4 bases and the J segment 5 bases; nucleotides outside the gene matches: 8. CDR3 length: 15 residues.

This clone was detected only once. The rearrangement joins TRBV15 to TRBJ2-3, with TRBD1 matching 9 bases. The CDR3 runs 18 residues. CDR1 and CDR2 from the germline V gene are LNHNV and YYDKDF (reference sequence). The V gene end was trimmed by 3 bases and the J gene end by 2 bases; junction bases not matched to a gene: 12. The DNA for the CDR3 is TGTGCCACCAGCAGTATAAAACGACAGGGGGTCTACACAGATACGCAGTATTTT. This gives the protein CATSSIKRQGVYTDTQYF.

In DNA form, the CDR3 reads TGTGCCAGCAGCTTAGAGAGTAGGGTGAGGGATGAGCAGTTCTTC. As protein: CASSLESRVRDEQFF. The gene calls are TRBV11-2 and TRBJ2-1, with D possibly TRBD2 on 5 matching bases. Germline loops: CDR1 SGHAT, CDR2 FQNNGV. The length of the CDR3 is 15 residues. V was shortened by 0 bases and J by 8 bases, with 14 bases between the two germline ends.

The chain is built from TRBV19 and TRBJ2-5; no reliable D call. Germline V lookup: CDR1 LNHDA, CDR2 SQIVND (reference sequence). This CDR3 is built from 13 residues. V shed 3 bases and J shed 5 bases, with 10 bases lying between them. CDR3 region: CASSIRVSETQYF. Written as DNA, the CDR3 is TGTGCCAGTAGTATCCGGGTGTCGGAGACCCAGTACTTC.

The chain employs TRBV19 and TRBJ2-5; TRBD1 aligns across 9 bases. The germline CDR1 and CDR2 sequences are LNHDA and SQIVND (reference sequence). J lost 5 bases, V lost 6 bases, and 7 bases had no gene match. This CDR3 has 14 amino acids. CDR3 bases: TGTGCCAGTAGGTGGGGGACAGGGTTCGAGACCCAGTACTTC. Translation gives CASRWGTGFETQYF.

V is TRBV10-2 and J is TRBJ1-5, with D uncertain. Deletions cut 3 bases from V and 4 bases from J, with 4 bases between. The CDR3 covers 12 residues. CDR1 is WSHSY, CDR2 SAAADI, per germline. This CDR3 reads CASSDGNQPQHF. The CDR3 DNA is TGCGCCAGCAGTGACGGAAATCAGCCCCAGCATTTT.

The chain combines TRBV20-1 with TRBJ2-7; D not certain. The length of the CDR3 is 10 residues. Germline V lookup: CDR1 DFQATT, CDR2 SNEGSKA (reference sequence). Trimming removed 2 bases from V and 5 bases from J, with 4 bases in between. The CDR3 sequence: CSARLDEQYF. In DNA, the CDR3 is TGCAGTGCTAGATTGGACGAGCAGTACTTC.

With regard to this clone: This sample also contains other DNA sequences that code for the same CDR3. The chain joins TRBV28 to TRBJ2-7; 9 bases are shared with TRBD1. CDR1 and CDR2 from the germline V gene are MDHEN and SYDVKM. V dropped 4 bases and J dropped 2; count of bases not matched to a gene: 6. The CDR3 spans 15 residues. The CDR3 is CASSSPGQGTYEQYF. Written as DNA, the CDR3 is TGTGCCAGCAGTTCCCCCGGACAGGGGACCTACGAGCAGTACTTC.

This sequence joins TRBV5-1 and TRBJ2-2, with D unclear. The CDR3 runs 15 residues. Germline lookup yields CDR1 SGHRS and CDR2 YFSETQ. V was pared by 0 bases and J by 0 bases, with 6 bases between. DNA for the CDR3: TGCGCCAGCAGCTTGGACGTCCCGAACACCGGGGAGCTGTTTTTT. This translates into CASSLDVPNTGELFF.

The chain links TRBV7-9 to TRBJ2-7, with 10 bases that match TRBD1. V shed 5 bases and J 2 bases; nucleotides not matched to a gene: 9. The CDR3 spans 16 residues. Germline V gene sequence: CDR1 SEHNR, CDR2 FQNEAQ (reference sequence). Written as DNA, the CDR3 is TGTGCCAGCAGCCTGCTTGGGACAGGGGCTACCTACGAGCAGTACTTC. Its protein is CASSLLGTGATYEQYF. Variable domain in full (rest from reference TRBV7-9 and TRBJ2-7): DTGVSQNPRHKITKRGQNVTFRCDPISEHNRLYWYRQTLGQGPEFLTYFQNEAQLEKSRLLSDRFSAERPKGSFSTLEIQRTEQGDSAMYLCASSLLGTGATYEQYFGPGTRLTVT.

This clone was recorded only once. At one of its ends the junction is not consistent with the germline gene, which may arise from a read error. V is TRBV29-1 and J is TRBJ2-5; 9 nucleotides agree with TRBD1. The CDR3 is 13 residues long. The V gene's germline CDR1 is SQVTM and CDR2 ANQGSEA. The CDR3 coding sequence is TGCAGCGGAGGGACAGGGTCGCCTAAGACTCAGTACTTC. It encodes CSGGTGSPKTQYF.

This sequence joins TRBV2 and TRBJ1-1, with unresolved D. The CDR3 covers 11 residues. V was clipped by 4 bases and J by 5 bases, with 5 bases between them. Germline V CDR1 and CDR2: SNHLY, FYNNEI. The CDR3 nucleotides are TGTGCCAGCAGTGTCGAAACTGAAGCTTTCTTT. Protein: CASSVETEAFF.

The DNA for the CDR3 is TGTGCCAGCAGCCTGACGGGACAGGGGGATGAAAAACTGTTTTTT. This encodes CASSLTGQGDEKLFF. The V call is TRBV5-4, the J call TRBJ1-4, with 11 positions matching TRBD1. Germline CDR1 reads SGHNT; CDR2 reads YYREEE (reference sequence). This CDR3 has 15 amino acids. The V and J ends lost 4 bases and 6 bases, in that order; junction bases with no gene match: 5.

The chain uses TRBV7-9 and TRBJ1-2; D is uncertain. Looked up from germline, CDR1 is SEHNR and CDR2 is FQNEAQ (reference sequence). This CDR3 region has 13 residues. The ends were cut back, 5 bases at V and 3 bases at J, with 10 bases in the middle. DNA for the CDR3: TGTGCCAGCAGCCCCACCACCTACTATGGCTACACCTTC. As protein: CASSPTTYYGYTF.

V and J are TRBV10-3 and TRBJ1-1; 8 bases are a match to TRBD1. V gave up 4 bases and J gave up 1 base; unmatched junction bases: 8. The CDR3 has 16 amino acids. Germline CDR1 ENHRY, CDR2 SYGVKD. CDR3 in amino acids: CAISGTQGGSNTEAFF. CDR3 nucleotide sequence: TGTGCCATCAGTGGTACACAGGGGGGGTCGAACACTGAAGCTTTCTTT.